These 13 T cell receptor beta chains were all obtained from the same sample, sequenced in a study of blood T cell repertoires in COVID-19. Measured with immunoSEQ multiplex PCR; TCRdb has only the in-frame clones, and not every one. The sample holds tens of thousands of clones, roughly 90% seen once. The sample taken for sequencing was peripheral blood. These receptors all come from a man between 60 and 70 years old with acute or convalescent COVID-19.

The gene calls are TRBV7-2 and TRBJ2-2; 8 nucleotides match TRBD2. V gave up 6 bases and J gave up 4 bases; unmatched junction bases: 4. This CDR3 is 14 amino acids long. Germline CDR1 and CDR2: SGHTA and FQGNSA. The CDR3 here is CASRAGGPTGELFF. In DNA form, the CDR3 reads TGTGCCAGCAGGGCGGGGGGCCCCACCGGGGAGCTGTTTTTT.

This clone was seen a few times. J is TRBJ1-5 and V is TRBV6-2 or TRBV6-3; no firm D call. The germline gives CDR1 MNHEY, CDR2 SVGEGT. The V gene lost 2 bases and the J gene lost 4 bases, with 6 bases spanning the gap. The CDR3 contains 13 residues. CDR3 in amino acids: CASSYEANQPQHF. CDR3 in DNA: TGTGCCAGCAGTTACGAGGCGAATCAGCCCCAGCATTTT.

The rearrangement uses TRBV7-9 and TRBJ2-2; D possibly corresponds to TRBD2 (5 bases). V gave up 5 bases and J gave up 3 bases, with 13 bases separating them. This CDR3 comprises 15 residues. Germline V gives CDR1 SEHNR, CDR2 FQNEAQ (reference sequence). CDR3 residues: CASSPFEGDTGELFF. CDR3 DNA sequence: TGTGCCAGCAGCCCCTTTGAGGGAGACACCGGGGAGCTGTTTTTT.

The DNA for the CDR3 is TGTGCCAGCAGTTTATACTCAGGGTCCAACGAGCAGTACTTC. Translated, it gives CASSLYSGSNEQYF. This chain links TRBV28 with TRBJ2-7, with D perhaps matching TRBD1 (5 bases). The CDR3 runs 14 residues. Between the trimmed V and J ends, which lost 1 base and 5 bases, there was a span of 12 bases. Looked up from germline, CDR1 is MDHEN and CDR2 is SYDVKM. The full variable domain, completed using reference TRBV28 and TRBJ2-7, is DVKVTQSSRYLVKRTGEKVFLECVQDMDHENMFWYRQDPGLGLRLIYFSYDVKMKEKGDIPEGYSVSREKKERFSLILESASTNQTSMYLCASSLYSGSNEQYFGPGTRLTVT.

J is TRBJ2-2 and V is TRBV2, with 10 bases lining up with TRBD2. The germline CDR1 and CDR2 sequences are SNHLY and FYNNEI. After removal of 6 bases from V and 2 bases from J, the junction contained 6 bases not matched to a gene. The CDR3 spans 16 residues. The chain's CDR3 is CASSPGLAENTGELFF. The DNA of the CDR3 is TGTGCCAGCAGCCCTGGACTAGCGGAAAACACCGGGGAGCTGTTTTTT.

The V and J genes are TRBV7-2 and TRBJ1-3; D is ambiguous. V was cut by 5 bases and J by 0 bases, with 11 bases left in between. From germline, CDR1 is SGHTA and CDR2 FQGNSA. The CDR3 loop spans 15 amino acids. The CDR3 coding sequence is TGTGCCAGCAGCCGTTACGTCAGCTCTGGAAACACCATATATTTT. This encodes CASSRYVSSGNTIYF.

CDR3 nucleotide sequence: TGTGCCAGCAGCTTAGCGGGGCCCCCAGACGAGCAGTACTTC. Its protein product is CASSLAGPPDEQYF. The rearrangement joins TRBV11-1 to TRBJ2-7, with a tentative D call TRBD1 (5 bases). CDR3 length: 14 residues. Looked up from germline, CDR1 is SGHAT and CDR2 is FQDESV (reference sequence). Trimming stripped 0 bases from V and 5 bases from J, with 11 bases between.

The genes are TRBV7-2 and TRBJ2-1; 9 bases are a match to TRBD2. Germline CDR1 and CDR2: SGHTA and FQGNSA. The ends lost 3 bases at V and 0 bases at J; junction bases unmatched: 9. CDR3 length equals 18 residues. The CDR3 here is CASSFGLAGTSSYNEQFF. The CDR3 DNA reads TGTGCCAGCAGCTTTGGTCTAGCGGGAACGAGCTCCTACAATGAGCAGTTCTTC.

The CDR3 bases are TGTGCCAGCAGCCCCGCTAGCGGGGCCTACAATGAGCAGTTCTTC. It translates to CASSPASGAYNEQFF. The chain combines TRBV6-4 with TRBJ2-1; 9 bases agree with TRBD2. Per the germline V gene, CDR1 is MRHNA and CDR2 is SNTAGT. After removal of 6 bases from V and 2 bases from J, the junction contained 5 bases not matched to a gene. This CDR3 is built from 15 residues.

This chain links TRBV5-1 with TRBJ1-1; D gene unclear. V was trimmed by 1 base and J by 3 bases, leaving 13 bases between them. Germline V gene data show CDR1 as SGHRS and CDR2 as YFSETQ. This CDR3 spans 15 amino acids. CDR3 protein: CASSLSVSRDTEAFF. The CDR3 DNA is TGCGCCAGCAGCTTGTCGGTCTCCCGGGACACTGAAGCTTTCTTT.

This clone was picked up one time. The CDR3 region is CASSLARAGNTIYF. CDR3 in DNA: TGTGCCAGCAGCTTAGCGCGCGCAGGAAACACCATATATTTT. V is TRBV7-9 and J is TRBJ1-3, with D unclear. The CDR3 has 14 residues. The V and J ends lost 0 bases and 4 bases respectively, with 7 bases between them. Germline loops: CDR1 SEHNR, CDR2 FQNEAQ (reference sequence).

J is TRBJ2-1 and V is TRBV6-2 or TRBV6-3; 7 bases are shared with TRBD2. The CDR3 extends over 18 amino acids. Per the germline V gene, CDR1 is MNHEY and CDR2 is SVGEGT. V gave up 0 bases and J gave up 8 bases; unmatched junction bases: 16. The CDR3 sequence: CASSYSLGLAASGDEQFF. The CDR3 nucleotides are TGTGCCAGCAGTTACTCGCTCGGGCTAGCGGCGTCCGGGGATGAGCAGTTCTTC.

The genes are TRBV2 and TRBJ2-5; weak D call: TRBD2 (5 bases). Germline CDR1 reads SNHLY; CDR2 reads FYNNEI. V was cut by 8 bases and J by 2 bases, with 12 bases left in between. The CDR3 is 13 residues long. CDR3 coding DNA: TGTGCCAGCCAAGGACTGTCTCAAGAGACCCAGTACTTC. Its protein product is CASQGLSQETQYF.